The 7 T cell receptor beta chains in this list originate from one sample, sequenced in a study of regulatory T cells in long-lasting Graves disease. Construction of TCR beta libraries relied on iRepertoire HTBI primers and on Arm-PCR targeting CDR3 regions. From the multiplex PCR reads, TCRdb called clonotypes with MiXCR, one entry per CDR3 protein. The profile shows 400,000 to 500,000 distinct CDR3 sequences, around 23% of them singletons. Time point given: persistent/refractory GD, antithyroid drugs over 5 years with positive TRAb. Extracted RNA from PBMCs served as the source of the TCR library. The sequencing used peripheral blood mononuclear cells (PBMCs), collected when the disease was refractory, from a patient treated with antithyroid drugs. Receptors originate from a female donor with Graves disease.

The V call is TRBV12-3 or TRBV12-4, the J call TRBJ2-3; D is possibly TRBD1 (6 bases). Trimming took 5 bases from V and 1 from J, leaving 13 bases between them. The CDR3 spans 15 residues. The CDR3, as DNA: TGTGCCAGCAGTACCGGGACAACTGGCACAGATACGCAGTATTTT. Encoded protein: CASSTGTTGTDTQYF.

In this sample, this clonotype turned up a few times. The chain links TRBV19 to TRBJ1-1; the match to TRBD1 covers 10 bases. The CDR3 runs to 11 residues. J lost 11 bases, V lost 9 bases, and 6 bases had no gene match. Germline V CDR1 and CDR2: LNHDA, SQIVND (reference sequence). The CDR3 is CASGLTGGAFF. DNA for the CDR3: TGTGCCAGCGGGCTGACAGGGGGCGCTTTCTTT.

This clonotype was seen only a few times. This chain uses TRBV7-6 with TRBJ2-7; the match to TRBD1 covers 8 bases. In germline, CDR1 is SGHVS, CDR2 FNYEAQ. The CDR3 has 13 residues. V trimming: 5 bases; J trimming: 6 bases; junction bases outside the gene matches: 6. DNA for the CDR3: TGTGCCAGCAGCCCCCGGGACAGGTCCGAGCAGTACTTC. Translated, it gives CASSPRDRSEQYF.

Notes on this clonotype: A much larger clone sits a single nucleotide away, making a read error possible. The chain carries TRBV6-1 and TRBJ1-4; TRBD1 aligns across 9 bases. The CDR3 sequence is 18 residues long. The V gene's germline CDR1 is MNHNS and CDR2 SASEGT. The CDR3 nucleotides read TGTACCAGCAGTGAAGGTGGGACAGGGAGTGCAACTAATGAAAAACTGTTTTTT. As protein: CTSSEGGTGSATNEKLFF.

This clonotype was seen many times. The V and J genes are TRBV28 and TRBJ1-5; D remains ambiguous. Trimming shortened V by 3 bases and J by 9 bases, and 15 bases separated the two germline ends. The germline CDR1 and CDR2 sequences are MDHEN and SYDVKM. The CDR3 runs to 14 residues. The CDR3 coding sequence is TGTGCCAGCAGTTTTCCAGGCCCGCCGGGGCCCCAGCATTTT. The encoded protein is CASSFPGPPGPQHF.

At least ten counts were recorded for this clonotype. The chain carries TRBV11-2 and TRBJ2-1, with D hard to call. V lost 4 bases and J 8 bases, leaving 12 bases between the germline ends. The CDR3 is 13 amino acids. In germline, CDR1 is SGHAT, CDR2 FQNNGV. CDR3 residues: CASSYAQSHEQFF. The CDR3 nucleotides are TGTGCCAGCAGCTATGCCCAGAGCCATGAGCAGTTCTTC.

The table lists this clonotype with many counts. V and J are TRBV20-1 and TRBJ1-1; D call uncertain. The CDR3 sequence is 12 residues long. Between the trimmed V and J ends, which lost 6 bases and 4 bases, there was a span of 12 bases. Per germline, CDR1 DFQATT and CDR2 SNEGSKA (reference sequence). The CDR3 DNA reads TGCAGTGCCGTGTGGCAGCTCACTGAAGCTTTCTTT. Translating it yields CSAVWQLTEAFF.